This is a list of T cell receptor beta chains from one sample in a study of T-cell memory formation after mild COVID-19. TCRdb used MiXCR to reprocess the 5' RACE reads, holding one entry per CDR3 protein. The sample consists of about 140,000 distinct CDR3 sequences, 14% to 15% of them appearing once. The sample consisted of PBMCs or a T cell subset sorted from them (not recorded which). Source of these receptors: an adult woman who had mild COVID-19 (a few samples of this study predate the infection). Cell type and time point are not known. Both conserved end residues are part of each CDR3. D genes are given only for firm matches. The size of a clone is reported for some rows only, either as once, few or many, or as a class for expanded clones.

d_gene: .; v_gene: TRBV11-2; abundance: .; j_gene: TRBJ2-3; len: 14; CDR3nt: TGTGCCAGCAGCTTAGAGGGGAGTCCAGATACGCAGTATTTT; CDR3aa: CASSLEGSPDTQYF
d_gene: .; v_gene: TRBV13; abundance: .; j_gene: TRBJ2-5; len: 16; CDR3nt: TGTGCCAGCAGCCCAGAGAGAGGGTCAGGTCAAGAGACCCAGTACTTC; CDR3aa: CASSPERGSGQETQYF
d_gene: .; v_gene: TRBV27; abundance: .; j_gene: TRBJ1-1; len: 13; CDR3nt: TGTGCCAGCAGTTACTGGTCGAACACTGAAGCTTTCTTT; CDR3aa: CASSYWSNTEAFF
d_gene: TRBD2; v_gene: TRBV29-1; abundance: .; j_gene: TRBJ2-1; len: 22; CDR3nt: TGCAGCGTTGAAGCGGTTGTTGGGACTAGCGGGGCCAAACGGGGGTCCTACAATGAGCAGTTCTTC; CDR3aa: CSVEAVVGTSGAKRGSYNEQFF
d_gene: .; v_gene: TRBV4-1; abundance: .; j_gene: TRBJ1-1; len: 15; CDR3nt: TGCGCCAGCAGCCGCTACAGGGAGGGGGACACTGAAGCTTTCTTT; CDR3aa: CASSRYREGDTEAFF
d_gene: .; v_gene: TRBV4-1; abundance: few; j_gene: TRBJ2-7; len: 14; CDR3nt: TGCGCCAGCAGCCAAGTTGCTAGCGAATACGAGCAGTACTTC; CDR3aa: CASSQVASEYEQYF
d_gene: .; v_gene: TRBV5-6; abundance: .; j_gene: TRBJ2-5; len: 14; CDR3nt: TGTGCCAGCAGCTTTCCGAGCCTCCAAGAGACCCAGTACTTC; CDR3aa: CASSFPSLQETQYF
d_gene: TRBD1; v_gene: TRBV5-1; abundance: .; j_gene: TRBJ2-7; len: 12; CDR3nt: TGCGCCAGCAGCCTACAGGGACAGGAGCAGTACTTC; CDR3aa: CASSLQGQEQYF
d_gene: .; v_gene: TRBV9; abundance: few; j_gene: TRBJ2-1; len: 14; CDR3nt: TGTGCCAGCAGCGAACATAACTCCTACAATGAGCAGTTCTTC; CDR3aa: CASSEHNSYNEQFF
d_gene: .; v_gene: TRBV6-2/TRBV6-3; abundance: few; j_gene: TRBJ1-5; len: 14; CDR3nt: TGTGCCAGCAGTCCACAGGGTATCCATCAGCCCCAGCATTTT; CDR3aa: CASSPQGIHQPQHF
d_gene: TRBD2; v_gene: TRBV9; abundance: few; j_gene: TRBJ2-1; len: 15; CDR3nt: TGTGCCAGCAGCGTAGACAGCGGGGGATACAATGAGCAGTTCTTC; CDR3aa: CASSVDSGGYNEQFF
d_gene: .; v_gene: TRBV4-3; abundance: few; j_gene: TRBJ2-5; len: 14; CDR3nt: TGCGCCAGCAGCCAAGACAGGGCCCAAGAGACCCAGTACTTC; CDR3aa: CASSQDRAQETQYF
d_gene: TRBD2; v_gene: TRBV7-9; abundance: .; j_gene: TRBJ2-1; len: 16; CDR3nt: TGTGCCAGCAGCTCCGTTCTTAGCGGGGGGGGCAATGAGCAGTTCTTC; CDR3aa: CASSSVLSGGGNEQFF
d_gene: TRBD1; v_gene: TRBV7-3; abundance: .; j_gene: TRBJ1-1; len: 18; CDR3nt: TGTGCCAGCAGTATTACCGGGACAGGTTACTTGGGGGACACTGAAGCTTTCTTT; CDR3aa: CASSITGTGYLGDTEAFF
d_gene: .; v_gene: TRBV27; abundance: .; j_gene: TRBJ1-1; len: 14; CDR3nt: TGTGCCAGCACCCAACGAGGAGGGGCCACTGAAGCTTTCTTT; CDR3aa: CASTQRGGATEAFF
d_gene: .; v_gene: TRBV7-9; abundance: few; j_gene: TRBJ2-1; len: 12; CDR3nt: TGTGCCAGCAGCTTAAGTCTGAATGAGCAGTTCTTC; CDR3aa: CASSLSLNEQFF
d_gene: .; v_gene: TRBV9; abundance: .; j_gene: TRBJ2-2; len: 17; CDR3nt: TGTGCCAGCAGCGCCCCCCGAGATGGAGTTGTCACCGGGGAGCTGTTTTTT; CDR3aa: CASSAPRDGVVTGELFF
d_gene: TRBD2; v_gene: TRBV4-1; abundance: few; j_gene: TRBJ2-2; len: 17; CDR3nt: TGCGCCAGCAGCCAGGCCACTAGCGGGGGTTTGACCGGGGAGCTGTTTTTT; CDR3aa: CASSQATSGGLTGELFF
d_gene: .; v_gene: TRBV9; abundance: .; j_gene: TRBJ1-2; len: 16; CDR3nt: TGTGCCAGCAGCATCCGACCCGGACAGACAAACTATGGCTACACCTTC; CDR3aa: CASSIRPGQTNYGYTF
d_gene: .; v_gene: TRBV7-8; abundance: few; j_gene: TRBJ1-5; len: 17; CDR3nt: TGTGCCAGCAGCTCCCAAGGGAAACAGGGAACATTTCAGCCCCAGCATTTT; CDR3aa: CASSSQGKQGTFQPQHF
d_gene: TRBD2; v_gene: TRBV25-1; abundance: few; j_gene: TRBJ2-1; len: 18; CDR3nt: TGTGCCAGCAGTGGGTCCCTGGTACTAGCGGGAGTTTACAATGAGCAGTTCTTC; CDR3aa: CASSGSLVLAGVYNEQFF
d_gene: TRBD2; v_gene: TRBV20-1; abundance: .; j_gene: TRBJ2-3; len: 14; CDR3nt: TGCAGTGCATCTAGCGGGGGGGCCCCAGATACGCAGTATTTT; CDR3aa: CSASSGGAPDTQYF
d_gene: TRBD2; v_gene: TRBV6-2/TRBV6-3; abundance: .; j_gene: TRBJ2-1; len: 18; CDR3nt: TGTGCCAGCAGTGCTCCGGGACTAGCGGGGTACTCCTACAATGAGCAGTTCTTC; CDR3aa: CASSAPGLAGYSYNEQFF
d_gene: .; v_gene: TRBV7-8; abundance: .; j_gene: TRBJ1-2; len: 15; CDR3nt: TGTGCCAGCAGCTTCATGACACAGGGTCTGGATGGCTACACCTTC; CDR3aa: CASSFMTQGLDGYTF
d_gene: .; v_gene: TRBV4-1; abundance: .; j_gene: TRBJ2-1; len: 14; CDR3nt: TGCGCCAGCAGCCAGGCCAACAGGGTCAATGAGCAGTTCTTC; CDR3aa: CASSQANRVNEQFF
d_gene: .; v_gene: TRBV29-1; abundance: .; j_gene: TRBJ2-5; len: 14; CDR3nt: TGCAGCGTTGAAGCCGGGGACGGAATAGTGACCCAGTACTTC; CDR3aa: CSVEAGDGIVTQYF
d_gene: TRBD2; v_gene: TRBV9; abundance: few; j_gene: TRBJ2-1; len: 16; CDR3nt: TGTGCCAGCAGCCCGGGGGGGGATCTACCTTACAATGAGCAGTTCTTC; CDR3aa: CASSPGGDLPYNEQFF
d_gene: TRBD2; v_gene: TRBV14; abundance: .; j_gene: TRBJ2-7; len: 16; CDR3nt: TGTGCCAGCAGCCAAGATGGGCTAGCGGGAGCCTACGAGCAGTACTTC; CDR3aa: CASSQDGLAGAYEQYF
d_gene: .; v_gene: TRBV6-2/TRBV6-3; abundance: few; j_gene: TRBJ2-1; len: 13; CDR3nt: TGTGCCAGCAGTCCGCGACAGTACAATGAGCAGTTCTTC; CDR3aa: CASSPRQYNEQFF
d_gene: .; v_gene: TRBV25-1; abundance: many; j_gene: TRBJ2-1; len: 14; CDR3nt: TGTGCCAGCAGTCAGTCCGACTTCTACAATGAGCAGTTCTTC; CDR3aa: CASSQSDFYNEQFF
d_gene: TRBD2; v_gene: TRBV7-8; abundance: .; j_gene: TRBJ2-2; len: 16; CDR3nt: TGTGCCAGCAGCCCCCGGGCTAGCGGGAACACCGGGGAGCTGTTTTTT; CDR3aa: CASSPRASGNTGELFF
d_gene: .; v_gene: TRBV6-6; abundance: .; j_gene: TRBJ1-2; len: 13; CDR3nt: TGTGCCAGCAGTTACGGCACAGAGCGTGGCTACACCTTC; CDR3aa: CASSYGTERGYTF
d_gene: .; v_gene: TRBV2; abundance: few; j_gene: TRBJ1-5; len: 13; CDR3nt: TGTGCCAGCAGGTCTTATAGCAATCAGCCCCAGCATTTT; CDR3aa: CASRSYSNQPQHF
d_gene: .; v_gene: TRBV29-1; abundance: few; j_gene: TRBJ2-1; len: 13; CDR3nt: TGCAGCCCCGGACTCGGCTCCTACAATGAGCAGTTCTTC; CDR3aa: CSPGLGSYNEQFF
d_gene: .; v_gene: TRBV7-2; abundance: .; j_gene: TRBJ2-2; len: 13; CDR3nt: TGTGCCAGCAGCTCAACAAGCTCCGGGGAGCTGTTTTTT; CDR3aa: CASSSTSSGELFF
d_gene: .; v_gene: TRBV11-3; abundance: many; j_gene: TRBJ2-7; len: 13; CDR3nt: TGTGCCAGCAGCCCTGGGACTCCTTACGAGCAGTACTTC; CDR3aa: CASSPGTPYEQYF
d_gene: .; v_gene: TRBV12-3/TRBV12-4; abundance: few; j_gene: TRBJ1-1; len: 15; CDR3nt: TGTGCCAGCAGTTTCCGCAGGGGTAAGAGCACTGAAGCTTTCTTT; CDR3aa: CASSFRRGKSTEAFF
d_gene: .; v_gene: TRBV4-1; abundance: .; j_gene: TRBJ1-2; len: 14; CDR3nt: TGCGCCAGCAGCCACTCCCCGGGGGGCTATGGCTACACCTTC; CDR3aa: CASSHSPGGYGYTF
d_gene: TRBD2; v_gene: TRBV9; abundance: .; j_gene: TRBJ2-7; len: 16; CDR3nt: TGTGCCAGCAGCGTCTACGTCGCGGGAGCTCAGGACGAGCAGTACTTC; CDR3aa: CASSVYVAGAQDEQYF
d_gene: .; v_gene: TRBV27; abundance: few; j_gene: TRBJ1-2; len: 15; CDR3nt: TGTGCCAGCAGTTTATACGTAGGGAGTGAGCGTGGCTACACCTTC; CDR3aa: CASSLYVGSERGYTF
d_gene: TRBD1; v_gene: TRBV9; abundance: many; j_gene: TRBJ2-7; len: 18; CDR3nt: TGTGCCAGCAGCCGATCTCGAACCGGGACAGGGTCGTCCTACGAGCAGTACTTC; CDR3aa: CASSRSRTGTGSSYEQYF
d_gene: .; v_gene: TRBV5-1; abundance: few; j_gene: TRBJ1-1; len: 13; CDR3nt: TGCGCCAGCAGCCCGTCTCAGATTCGGGAAGCTTTCTTT; CDR3aa: CASSPSQIREAFF
d_gene: .; v_gene: TRBV6-2/TRBV6-3; abundance: few; j_gene: TRBJ1-1; len: 12; CDR3nt: TGTGCCAGCAGCGACGCCAGTCCCGAAGCTTTCTTT; CDR3aa: CASSDASPEAFF
d_gene: .; v_gene: TRBV20-1; abundance: few; j_gene: TRBJ2-7; len: 12; CDR3nt: TGCAGTGCCGCGGGCCCCTCCTACGAGCAGTACTTC; CDR3aa: CSAAGPSYEQYF
d_gene: .; v_gene: TRBV7-9; abundance: medium-sized; j_gene: TRBJ2-3; len: 15; CDR3nt: TGTGCCAGCAGCTTAGCGAGCGCTTTTGGAGATACGCAGTATTTT; CDR3aa: CASSLASAFGDTQYF
d_gene: .; v_gene: TRBV19; abundance: .; j_gene: TRBJ2-5; len: 16; CDR3nt: TGTGCCAGTAGTATAGATCTCGCGGGGCCCCAAGAGACCCAGTACTTC; CDR3aa: CASSIDLAGPQETQYF
d_gene: TRBD1; v_gene: TRBV4-1; abundance: few; j_gene: TRBJ2-2; len: 12; CDR3nt: TGCGCCAGCAGCCAGGGACAGGGGGAGCTGTTTTTT; CDR3aa: CASSQGQGELFF
d_gene: TRBD1; v_gene: TRBV30; abundance: .; j_gene: TRBJ2-1; len: 14; CDR3nt: TGTGCCTGGTTCGGAGGGACAGGTTACAATGAGCAGTTCTTC; CDR3aa: CAWFGGTGYNEQFF
d_gene: .; v_gene: TRBV12-3/TRBV12-4; abundance: many; j_gene: TRBJ2-5; len: 14; CDR3nt: TGTGCCAGCAGTTTACGGGGCGACCGAGAGACCCAGTACTTC; CDR3aa: CASSLRGDRETQYF
d_gene: .; v_gene: TRBV7-6; abundance: .; j_gene: TRBJ1-5; len: 13; CDR3nt: TGTGCCAGCAGCTTAGCGGGGTATCAGCCCCAGCATTTT; CDR3aa: CASSLAGYQPQHF
d_gene: .; v_gene: TRBV7-2; abundance: few; j_gene: TRBJ2-7; len: 13; CDR3nt: TGTGCCAGCAGCCCACGAGGGCGCGACGAGCAGTACTTC; CDR3aa: CASSPRGRDEQYF
d_gene: .; v_gene: TRBV11-2; abundance: .; j_gene: TRBJ2-3; len: 15; CDR3nt: TGTGCCAGCAGCTCCAACCGGGGCCTTATCTATACGCAGTATTTT; CDR3aa: CASSSNRGLIYTQYF